Reported below is one T cell receptor beta chain. The antigen it binds to is not known. Per-base qualities were not stored, and no clone one base away is much larger. V has 0 bases trimmed and J has 8 bases trimmed; junction bases matching no gene number 7. The CDR3 sequence holds 15 residues, the cysteine and phenylalanine included. Of all the DNA, just the CDR3 is kept, 45 bases in frame from base 1. Taken from the germline V gene, the CDR1 and CDR2 loops are MNHEY and SVGAGI. The donors were healthy, HIV-negative adults who had no recently reported acute infections or vaccinations. Every donor was a Caucasian adult residing in Nashville, Tennessee, USA. CD4+ T cells were enriched by magnetic negative selection; naive cells were then positively selected on CD45RA, and the negative fraction formed the memory subset. Blood was obtained by leukapheresis, after which PBMCs were separated by Ficoll-Histopaque density gradient centrifugation and cryopreserved in liquid nitrogen vapor phase. Analytical flow cytometry was used to check the purity and quantity of each magnetically sorted T cell population. Genomic DNA was isolated from every sorted fraction and measured by UV absorbance on a Nanodrop 2000c.

This sample was taken from a study of shared clonotypes between healthy human individuals (dated by TCRdb to 2020 to 2021). A note on the overall study: The cohort comprised a couple of women and a few men aged 18 to 49 years. Per donor, three plates each were used for CD4 naive and CD4 memory, two for CD8 naive, and one for CD8 memory. To estimate repertoire size and how much clonotype sharing occurs between individuals, the study deeply sequenced the blood TCR repertoires of 4 to 6 healthy adults. Different laboratories and diverse techniques were used to prepare libraries and sequence TCR repertoires, to increase sequencing depth and limit assay-specific biases. Between about 0.85 and 10 billion PBMCs per donor were obtained by leukapheresis.

Using the deep immunoSEQ assay, TCR CDR3 regions were amplified from genomic DNA by multiplex PCR. Extracted genomic DNA from each cell subset was spread evenly across all wells of several immunoSEQ 96-well plates, with each plate serving as a replicate. For sorted subsets, around 0.2 ug genomic DNA, equal to 30,000 or so T cell genomes, was loaded into each replicate PCR. Purified libraries were quantified with a Qubit 3.0 fluorometer, sized on a Bioanalyzer 2100, and re-quantified with the KAPA Library Quantification kit. Each immunoSEQ 96-well plate was sequenced on its own single-read 150-cycle Illumina NextSeq 550 flow cell. The authors' analysis ran thus. The immunoSEQ output contained only junctional sequences without quality scores, so filtering could not match that applied to full-length reads. To assign V/J genes and CDR3, sequences were annotated against IMGT germline references using PyIR, a Python wrapper for IgBLAST v1.9. Reads were removed for weak V/J assignments (E-value above 1e-6), missing CDR3, stop codons, out-of-frame junctions, or ambiguous translated residues. V3J clonotypes were defined as sequences sharing the same inferred V gene, J gene, and CDR3 amino acid sequence. Percentage overlap between repertoires was computed as shared unique clonotypes divided by the size of the smaller repertoire. Repertoire richness was assessed with RTK rarefaction, the Chao1 estimator, and Recon v2.1 estimates of unobserved clonotypes. Generation probabilities were computed with OLGA for all TCRbeta clonotypes obtained by the gDNA method from a handful of donors. Entries here come from immuneACCESS through TCRdb and include only in-frame sequences with V and J called. Some clones fail to appear in such tables; in the studies checked, an unresolved V gene covers under half of the shortfall, and the cause of the remainder is unknown. V and J calls and clone size are given by that table; D and trimming were obtained from the DNA. Across this sample there are about 680,000 clones, with around 67% seen only once. The ten largest make up more than 1.5% of the sample.

Study-wide findings and limitations: Incomplete sequencing was indicated by rarefaction of sorted-subset datasets, despite the large sequencing depth. Only blood was sampled, and tissue TCR repertoires likely differ from those in blood. Because the study included only a small number of donors, the genetic and exposure-history diversity represented was limited. Compared with non-shared clonotypes, clonotypes shared by all four sorted-subset donors had higher generation probabilities. Across a handful of donors, 5% to 6% of naive CD4, roughly 3.5% of naive CD8, approximately 2.5% of memory CD4, and roughly 0.41% of memory CD8 clonotypes were shared. Pairwise subsampling led to the expectation that sequencing depth would affect the degree of clonotype sharing among donors. Estimated clonotype richness was generally larger for naive than for memory subsets.

The chain is assembled from TRBV6-5 and TRBJ2-4, with 7 junctional bases fitting TRBD1. Sample: memory CD4+ T cells sorted from blood. The sample's cell subset or site label, in plain terms: CD45RA-negative fraction. The TCR sequence derives from a woman aged 25 to 39 in good health. The CDR3 in this case is CASSYSRQDRYIQYF. The sequence in DNA is TGTGCCAGCAGTTACTCAAGACAGGACAGGTACATTCAGTACTTC.